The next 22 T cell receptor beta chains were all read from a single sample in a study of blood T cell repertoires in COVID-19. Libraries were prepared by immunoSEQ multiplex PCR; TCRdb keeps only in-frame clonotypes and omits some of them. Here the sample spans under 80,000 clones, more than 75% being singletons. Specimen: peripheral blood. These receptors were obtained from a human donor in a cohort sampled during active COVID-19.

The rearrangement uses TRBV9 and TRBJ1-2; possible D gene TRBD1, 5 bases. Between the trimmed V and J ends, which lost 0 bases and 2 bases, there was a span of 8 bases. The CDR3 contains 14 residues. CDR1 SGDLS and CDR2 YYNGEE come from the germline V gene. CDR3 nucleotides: TGTGCCAGCAGCGTAGGCGGGGGAAACTATGGCTACACCTTC. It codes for CASSVGGGNYGYTF.

CDR3 in amino acids: CASSPGGGSNSPLHF. CDR3 sequence (DNA): TGTGCCAGCTCACCAGGGGGGGGGTCTAATTCACCCCTCCACTTT. The rearrangement links TRBV18 to TRBJ1-6, with TRBD1 as a possible D gene (5 bases). The germline V gene encodes CDR1 KGHSH and CDR2 LQKENI. The CDR3 consists of 15 residues. V was shortened by 2 bases and J by 6 bases, with 11 bases between the two germline ends.

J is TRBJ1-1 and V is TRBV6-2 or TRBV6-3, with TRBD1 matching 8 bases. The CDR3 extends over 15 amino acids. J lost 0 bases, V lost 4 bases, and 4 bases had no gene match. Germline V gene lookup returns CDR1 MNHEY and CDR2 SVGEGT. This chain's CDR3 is CASSSGGDLNTEAFF. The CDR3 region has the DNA TGTGCCAGCAGTTCAGGGGGCGACTTGAACACTGAAGCTTTCTTT.

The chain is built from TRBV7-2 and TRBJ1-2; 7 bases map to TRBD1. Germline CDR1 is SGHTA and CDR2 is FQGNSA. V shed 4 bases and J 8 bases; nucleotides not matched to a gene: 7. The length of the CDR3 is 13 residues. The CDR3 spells CASSYTGAGGYTF. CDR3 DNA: TGTGCCAGCAGCTATACAGGGGCTGGGGGCTACACCTTC.

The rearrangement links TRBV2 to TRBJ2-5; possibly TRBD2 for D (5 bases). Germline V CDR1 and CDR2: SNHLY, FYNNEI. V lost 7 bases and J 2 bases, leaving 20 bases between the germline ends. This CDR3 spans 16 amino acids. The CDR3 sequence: CASTARTSQPQETQYF. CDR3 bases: TGTGCCAGCACTGCCCGTACTAGTCAGCCTCAAGAGACCCAGTACTTC.

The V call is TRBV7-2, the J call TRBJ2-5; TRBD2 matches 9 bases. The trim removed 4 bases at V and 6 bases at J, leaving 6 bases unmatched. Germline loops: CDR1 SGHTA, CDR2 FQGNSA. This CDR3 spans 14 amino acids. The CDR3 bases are TGTGCCAGCAGCTCTAGCGGGGTATTGAAGACCCAGTACTTC. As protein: CASSSSGVLKTQYF.

The CDR3, as DNA: TGTGCCATCAGTGTTAGCGGGGGCCCCGCGACGCAGTATTTT. Protein: CAISVSGGPATQYF. The chain employs TRBV10-3 and TRBJ2-3; 9 bases are shared with TRBD2. Losses at the gene ends were 4 bases for V and 9 bases for J; bases not matched to a gene: 8. From germline, CDR1 is ENHRY and CDR2 SYGVKD. This CDR3 spans 14 amino acids.

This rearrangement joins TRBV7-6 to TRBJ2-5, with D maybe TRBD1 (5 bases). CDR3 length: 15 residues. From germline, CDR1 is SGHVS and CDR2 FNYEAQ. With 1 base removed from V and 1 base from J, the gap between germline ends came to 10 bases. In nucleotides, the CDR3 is TGTGCCAGCAGCTTAGAGGGGTGGGCCCAAGAGACCCAGTACTTC. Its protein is CASSLEGWAQETQYF.

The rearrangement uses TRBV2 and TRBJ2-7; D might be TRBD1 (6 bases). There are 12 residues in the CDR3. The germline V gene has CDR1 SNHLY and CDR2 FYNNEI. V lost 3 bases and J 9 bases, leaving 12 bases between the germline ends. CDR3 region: CASSENRVRQYF. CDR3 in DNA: TGTGCCAGCAGTGAGAACAGGGTTCGGCAGTACTTC. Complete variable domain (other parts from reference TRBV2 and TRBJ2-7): EPEVTQTPSHQVTQMGQEVILRCVPISNHLYFYWYRQILGQKVEFLVSFYNNEISEKSEIFDDQFSVERPDGSNFTLKIRSTKLEDSAMYFCASSENRVRQYFGPGTRLTVT.

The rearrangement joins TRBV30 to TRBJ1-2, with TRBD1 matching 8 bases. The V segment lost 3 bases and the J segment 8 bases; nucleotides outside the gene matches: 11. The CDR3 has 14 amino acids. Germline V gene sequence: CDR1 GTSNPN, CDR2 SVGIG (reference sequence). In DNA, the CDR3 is TGTGCCTGGAGCGACAGGGGCCGGTCCTCGGGCTACACCTTC. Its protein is CAWSDRGRSSGYTF.

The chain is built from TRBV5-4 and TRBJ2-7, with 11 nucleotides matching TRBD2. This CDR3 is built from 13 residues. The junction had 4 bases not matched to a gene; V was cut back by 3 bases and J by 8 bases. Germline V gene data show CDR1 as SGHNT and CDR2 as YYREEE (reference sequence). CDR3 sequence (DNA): TGTGCCAGCAGCTCCCGGACTAGCGGGCAGCAGTACTTC. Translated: CASSSRTSGQQYF.

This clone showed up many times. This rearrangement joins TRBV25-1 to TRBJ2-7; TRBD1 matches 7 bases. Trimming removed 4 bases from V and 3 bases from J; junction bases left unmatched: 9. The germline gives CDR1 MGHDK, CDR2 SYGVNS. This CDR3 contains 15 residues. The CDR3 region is CASSGSNRGRYEQYF. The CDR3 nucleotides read TGTGCCAGCAGTGGATCAAACAGGGGTCGCTACGAGCAGTACTTC.

The CDR3: CASSDTGTVHEQYF. Here the CDR3 DNA reads TGTGCCAGCAGTGATACAGGGACGGTCCACGAGCAGTACTTC. The gene calls are TRBV2 and TRBJ2-7; tentatively, D is TRBD1 (6 bases). V lost 3 bases and J 5 bases, leaving 14 bases between the germline ends. The CDR3 consists of 14 residues. CDR1 SNHLY and CDR2 FYNNEI come from the germline V gene.

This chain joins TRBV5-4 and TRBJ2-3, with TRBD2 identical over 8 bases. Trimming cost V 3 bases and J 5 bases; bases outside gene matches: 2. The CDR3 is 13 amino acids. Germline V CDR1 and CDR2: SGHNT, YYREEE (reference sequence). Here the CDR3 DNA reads TGTGCCAGCAGCTCCGGGGGGGGAGATACGCAGTATTTT. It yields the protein CASSSGGGDTQYF.

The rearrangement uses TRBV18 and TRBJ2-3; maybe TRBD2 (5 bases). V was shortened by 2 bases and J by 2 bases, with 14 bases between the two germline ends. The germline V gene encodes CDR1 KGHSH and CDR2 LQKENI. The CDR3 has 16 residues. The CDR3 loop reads CASSPIKSGSTDTQYF. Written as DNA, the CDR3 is TGTGCCAGCTCACCAATAAAGTCGGGGTCCACAGATACGCAGTATTTT. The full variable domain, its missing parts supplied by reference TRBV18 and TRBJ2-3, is NAGVMQNPRHLVRRRGQEARLRCSPMKGHSHVYWYRQLPEEGLKFMVYLQKENIIDESGMPKERFSAEFPKEGPSILRIQQVVRGDSAAYFCASSPIKSGSTDTQYFGPGTRLTVL.

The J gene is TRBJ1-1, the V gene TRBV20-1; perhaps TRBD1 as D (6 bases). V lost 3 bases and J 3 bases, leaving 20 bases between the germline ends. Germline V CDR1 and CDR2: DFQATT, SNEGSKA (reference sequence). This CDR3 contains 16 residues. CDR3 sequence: CSASRYSGGGYTEAFF. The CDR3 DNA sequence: TGCAGTGCTAGTAGGTATTCCGGGGGGGGCTACACTGAAGCTTTCTTT.

The DNA for the CDR3 is TGCGCCAGCAGCACAGGACAGAACTATGGCTACACCTTC. As protein: CASSTGQNYGYTF. The chain couples TRBV5-1 to TRBJ1-2; possibly TRBD1 for D (6 bases). This CDR3 spans 13 amino acids. Germline assignment: CDR1 SGHRS and CDR2 YFSETQ. The V and J ends lost 4 bases and 2 bases respectively, with 9 bases between them.

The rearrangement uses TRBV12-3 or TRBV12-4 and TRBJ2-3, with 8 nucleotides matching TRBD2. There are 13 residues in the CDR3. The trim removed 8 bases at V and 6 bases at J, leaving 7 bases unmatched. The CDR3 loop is CASHGGAGDTQYF. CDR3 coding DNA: TGTGCCAGCCACGGGGGGGCGGGCGATACGCAGTATTTT.

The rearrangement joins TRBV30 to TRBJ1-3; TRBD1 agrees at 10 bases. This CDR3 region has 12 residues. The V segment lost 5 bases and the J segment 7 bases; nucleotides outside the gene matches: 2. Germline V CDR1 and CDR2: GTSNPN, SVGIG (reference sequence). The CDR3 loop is CAWGTGANTIYF. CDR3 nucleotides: TGTGCCTGGGGGACAGGGGCGAACACCATATATTTT.

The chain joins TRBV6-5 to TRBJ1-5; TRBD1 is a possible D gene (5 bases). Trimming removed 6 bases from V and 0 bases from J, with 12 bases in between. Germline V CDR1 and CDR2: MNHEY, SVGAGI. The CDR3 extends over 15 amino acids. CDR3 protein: CASSGGTSSNQPQHF. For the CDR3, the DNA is TGTGCCAGCAGCGGCGGGACGAGTAGCAATCAGCCCCAGCATTTT.

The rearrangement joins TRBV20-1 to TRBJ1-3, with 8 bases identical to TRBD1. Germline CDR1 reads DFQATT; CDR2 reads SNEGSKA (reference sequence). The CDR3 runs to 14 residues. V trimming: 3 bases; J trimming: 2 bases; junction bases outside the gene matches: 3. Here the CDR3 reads CSASQGATGNTIYF. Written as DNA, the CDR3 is TGCAGTGCTAGTCAGGGGGCAACTGGAAACACCATATATTTT.

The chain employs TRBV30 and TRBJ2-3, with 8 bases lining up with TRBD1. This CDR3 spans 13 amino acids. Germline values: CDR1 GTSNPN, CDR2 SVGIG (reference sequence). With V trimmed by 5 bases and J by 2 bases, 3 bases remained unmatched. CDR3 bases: TGTGCCTGGGGACAGGGAAACACAGATACGCAGTATTTT. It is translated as CAWGQGNTDTQYF. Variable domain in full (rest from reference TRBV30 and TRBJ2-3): SQTIHQWPATLVQPVGSPLSLECTVEGTSNPNLYWYRQAAGRGLQLLFYSVGIGQISSEVPQNLSASRPQDRQFILSSKKLLLSDSGFYLCAWGQGNTDTQYFGPGTRLTVL.